One and the same sample provided the 11 T cell receptor beta chains below, sequenced in a study of cytomegalovirus exposure and HLA in healthy donors. Only in-frame clones appear in the TCRdb table, and some are missing; sequencing was by immunoSEQ multiplex PCR. This sample yields a few hundred thousand clones, of which around 91% are seen a single time; 0.3% to 0.4% belongs to the top ten. Material for sequencing was PBMCs. These receptors came from a woman aged 18-35 years in good health and CMV-seronegative.

The J gene is TRBJ1-1, the V gene TRBV7-2, with D perhaps matching TRBD1 (5 bases). The V end was cut by 2 bases, the J end by 10 bases, with 23 bases between. Germline values: CDR1 SGHTA, CDR2 FQGNSA. CDR3 length: 16 amino acids. The CDR3: CASSLRTTRTGEVAFF. The CDR3 DNA is TGTGCCAGCAGCTTACGGACAACCCGAACTGGTGAAGTAGCTTTCTTT.

This rearrangement joins TRBV9 to TRBJ2-7, with 7 bases aligning to TRBD1. The CDR3 totals 15 residues. CDR1 is SGDLS and CDR2 is YYNGEE in the germline V gene. V lost 3 bases to trimming and J lost 1 base; unmatched junction nucleotides: 7. DNA for the CDR3: TGTGCCAGCAGCGCACGGGCAGGGGGATCCTACGAGCAGTACTTC. This gives the protein CASSARAGGSYEQYF.

This chain connects TRBV2 to TRBJ1-2; TRBD1 matches 7 bases. Looked up from germline, CDR1 is SNHLY and CDR2 is FYNNEI. The CDR3 has 14 residues. V lost 6 bases to trimming and J lost 2 bases; unmatched junction nucleotides: 6. Here the CDR3 reads CASRPDRHNYGYTF. The DNA of the CDR3 is TGTGCCAGCAGGCCGGACAGGCACAACTATGGCTACACCTTC.

This chain uses TRBV5-1 with TRBJ2-2, with D perhaps TRBD1 (6 bases). CDR1 is SGHRS, CDR2 YFSETQ, per germline. With 5 bases removed from V and 5 bases from J, the gap between germline ends came to 16 bases. The CDR3 runs to 15 residues. In DNA, the CDR3 is TGCGCCAGCAGGCCAATCAGGGGTGCGACCGGGGAGCTGTTTTTT. Translation: CASRPIRGATGELFF.

The chain joins TRBV28 to TRBJ1-1, with D perhaps matching TRBD1 (6 bases). This CDR3 contains 15 residues. The V end lost 4 bases, the J end lost 4 bases, and 16 bases lay between the germline ends. Germline lookup yields CDR1 MDHEN and CDR2 SYDVKM. CDR3 protein: CASSSPAGEGTEAFF. As DNA, the CDR3 is TGTGCCAGCAGTTCACCGGCAGGGGAAGGCACTGAAGCTTTCTTT.

The chain joins TRBV5-1 to TRBJ1-2, with D possibly TRBD1 on 6 matching bases. Germline lookup yields CDR1 SGHRS and CDR2 YFSETQ. V was shortened by 0 bases and J by 4 bases, with 16 bases between the two germline ends. CDR3 length: 16 residues. In nucleotides, the CDR3 is TGCGCCAGCAGCTTGGGTTATGAAGGGGGAACCTATGGCTACACCTTC. Translation gives CASSLGYEGGTYGYTF.

The V gene is TRBV27, the J gene TRBJ1-6, with D uncertain. This CDR3 region has 15 residues. The V end lost 3 bases, the J end lost 0 bases, and 6 bases lay between the germline ends. The V gene's germline CDR1 is MNHEY and CDR2 SMNVEV (reference sequence). The DNA for the CDR3 is TGTGCCAGCAGTTTCTGGAGCTCCTATAATTCACCCCTCCACTTT. Its protein product is CASSFWSSYNSPLHF.

The genes are TRBV6-5 and TRBJ2-1, with TRBD2 as a possible D gene (5 bases). The germline CDR1 and CDR2 sequences are MNHEY and SVGAGI. This CDR3 is built from 14 residues. With 2 bases removed from V and 7 bases from J, the gap between germline ends came to 12 bases. CDR3 sequence reads: CASSYLRTSNEQFF. The CDR3, as DNA: TGTGCCAGCAGTTACCTCAGAACTAGTAATGAGCAGTTCTTC.

The chain links TRBV5-1 to TRBJ1-2, with TRBD1 matching over 8 bases. Germline CDR1 SGHRS, CDR2 YFSETQ. The CDR3 totals 13 residues. V dropped 8 bases and J dropped 6; count of bases not matched to a gene: 9. CDR3 DNA: TGCGCCAGTAGACGACAGGGGACGGATGGCTACACCTTC. This encodes CASRRQGTDGYTF.

The chain joins TRBV7-3 to TRBJ2-7; 9 nucleotides agree with TRBD1. The CDR3 length is 15 residues. From germline, CDR1 is SGHTA and CDR2 FQGTGA. V dropped 5 bases and J dropped 5; count of bases not matched to a gene: 10. The CDR3 spells CASSPTGGVGNEQYF. The CDR3 region has the DNA TGTGCCAGCAGCCCGACAGGGGGGGTTGGGAACGAGCAGTACTTC. The whole variable domain, remainder taken from reference TRBV7-3 and TRBJ2-7, is GAGVSQTPSNKVTEKGKYVELRCDPISGHTALYWYRQSLGQGPEFLIYFQGTGAADDSGLPNDRFFAVRPEGSVSTLKIQRTERGDSAVYLCASSPTGGVGNEQYFGPGTRLTVT.

As to this clone: The junction shows a germline mismatch at one end, possibly a read error. The J gene is TRBJ2-1, the V gene TRBV7-3; TRBD2 matches at 11 bases. The CDR3 has 14 amino acids. Germline lookup yields CDR1 SGHTA and CDR2 FQGTGA. In DNA form, the CDR3 reads TGTGCCAGCAGCTTAGGTACTAGCGGGGGCCCCTGGGTCTTC. Translated, it gives CASSLGTSGGPWVF.